These T cell receptor beta chains were read from a single sample in a study of T cell repertoires in cytomegalovirus infection. Using its own MiXCR run on the reads, TCRdb lists one record per CDR3 protein. Of 600,000 to 800,000 distinct CDR3 sequences listed, 20% to 30% were seen once; the top ten hold around 7.6%. Input material: CD8+ T cells from PBMCs. Receptors were obtained from a human donor in good health (CMV status not recorded). Some clones in this sample may be carry-over from other donors' samples. Each CDR3 is given with its conserved first and last residue. Each record gives: V gene, J gene, CDR3 protein.

v_call: TRBV29-1; j_call: TRBJ1-1; cdr3_aa: CSAGDGEAFF
v_call: TRBV12-3/TRBV12-4; j_call: TRBJ1-6; cdr3_aa: CASSPPTATKSPLHF
v_call: TRBV29-1; j_call: TRBJ1-2; cdr3_aa: CSVGTDYGYTF
v_call: TRBV28; j_call: TRBJ2-3; cdr3_aa: CASSPNLGLAGSGGVADTQYF
v_call: TRBV6-6; j_call: TRBJ1-1; cdr3_aa: CASSLGPTNEAFF
v_call: TRBV14; j_call: TRBJ2-7; cdr3_aa: CASSQAGQSYEQYF
v_call: TRBV28; j_call: TRBJ1-2; cdr3_aa: CASSSTTGDYGYTF
v_call: TRBV15; j_call: TRBJ2-1; cdr3_aa: CATSREAGLIHNEQFF
v_call: TRBV5-1; j_call: TRBJ2-5; cdr3_aa: CASTRRTEYQETQYF
v_call: TRBV29-1; j_call: TRBJ2-2; cdr3_aa: CSVEGRGRANTGELFF
v_call: TRBV7-2; j_call: TRBJ2-3; cdr3_aa: CASSLVEADTQYF
v_call: TRBV29-1; j_call: TRBJ2-5; cdr3_aa: CSVKKERVYFF
v_call: TRBV7-9; j_call: TRBJ1-5; cdr3_aa: CASSSTGTPKAQHF
v_call: TRBV12-3/TRBV12-4; j_call: TRBJ2-5; cdr3_aa: CASLGAAEETQYF
v_call: TRBV7-9; j_call: TRBJ2-7; cdr3_aa: CASSLDVWGHEQYF
v_call: TRBV29-1; j_call: TRBJ1-1; cdr3_aa: CSVDFSTEAFF
v_call: TRBV10-3; j_call: TRBJ2-6; cdr3_aa: CAIKWAGTGANVLTF
v_call: TRBV2; j_call: TRBJ1-5; cdr3_aa: CASRGGPGGKQPQHF
v_call: TRBV5-1; j_call: TRBJ2-2; cdr3_aa: CASSSRTEDTGELFF
v_call: TRBV7-6; j_call: TRBJ2-6; cdr3_aa: CASSFRSGANVLTF
v_call: TRBV14; j_call: TRBJ2-1; cdr3_aa: CASSQELGGKGYNEQFF
v_call: TRBV7-2; j_call: TRBJ1-2; cdr3_aa: CASSPIEGKRDGYTF
v_call: TRBV27; j_call: TRBJ1-6; cdr3_aa: CTSSSPGGESGGGYNSPLHF
v_call: TRBV7-9; j_call: TRBJ2-5; cdr3_aa: CASSPLGAGALQETQYF
v_call: TRBV28; j_call: TRBJ2-1; cdr3_aa: CVSSSYNEQFF
v_call: TRBV7-8; j_call: TRBJ2-1; cdr3_aa: CASSLKRGIMFF
v_call: TRBV19; j_call: TRBJ2-4; cdr3_aa: CASSIEHLGGFGIQYF
v_call: TRBV4-1; j_call: TRBJ2-1; cdr3_aa: CASSQDSGEDEQFF
v_call: TRBV7-8; j_call: TRBJ2-3; cdr3_aa: CASTQLGVGTDTQYF
v_call: TRBV29-1; j_call: TRBJ2-2; cdr3_aa: CSVLGVNTGELFF
v_call: TRBV9; j_call: TRBJ1-2; cdr3_aa: CASSAPRGTGRDGYTF
v_call: TRBV6-6; j_call: TRBJ1-4; cdr3_aa: CASSPETGAGEKLFF
v_call: TRBV7-2; j_call: TRBJ2-3; cdr3_aa: CASSFDAPDTQYF
v_call: TRBV28; j_call: TRBJ2-5; cdr3_aa: CASSLGFRVDQETQYF
v_call: TRBV29-1; j_call: TRBJ2-5; cdr3_aa: CIVVEVQETQYF
v_call: TRBV28; j_call: TRBJ2-1; cdr3_aa: CASSLTGTSHEQFF
v_call: TRBV9; j_call: TRBJ1-2; cdr3_aa: CASSLGTGTYGYTF
v_call: TRBV6-2/TRBV6-3; j_call: TRBJ1-1; cdr3_aa: CASSRFGQWNTEAFF
v_call: TRBV10-2; j_call: TRBJ2-5; cdr3_aa: CASTPSRETQYF
v_call: TRBV7-9; j_call: TRBJ1-2; cdr3_aa: CVSSLGLTDPYGYTF
v_call: TRBV14; j_call: TRBJ2-7; cdr3_aa: CASSQDQQGVTSYEQYF
v_call: TRBV4-2; j_call: TRBJ1-1; cdr3_aa: CASGRLGTEAFF
v_call: TRBV27; j_call: TRBJ2-5; cdr3_aa: CASSSSTRRETQYF
v_call: TRBV2; j_call: TRBJ2-7; cdr3_aa: CASSEKVGYEQYF
v_call: TRBV29-1; j_call: TRBJ1-2; cdr3_aa: CSVEGTWGRVYGYTF